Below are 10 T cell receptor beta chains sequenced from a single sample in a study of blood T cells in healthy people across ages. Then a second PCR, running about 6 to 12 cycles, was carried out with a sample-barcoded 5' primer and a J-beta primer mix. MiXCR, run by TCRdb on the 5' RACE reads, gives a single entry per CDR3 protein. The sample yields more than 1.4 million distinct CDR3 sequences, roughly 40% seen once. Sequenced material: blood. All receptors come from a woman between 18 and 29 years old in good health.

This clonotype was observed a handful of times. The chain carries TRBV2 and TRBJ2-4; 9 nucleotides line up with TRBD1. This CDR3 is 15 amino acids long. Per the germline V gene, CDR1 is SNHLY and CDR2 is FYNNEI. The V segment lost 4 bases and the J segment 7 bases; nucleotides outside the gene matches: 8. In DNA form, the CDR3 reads TGTGCCAGCAGTGGAACCGGGACAGGGAGGAACATTCAGTACTTC. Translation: CASSGTGTGRNIQYF.

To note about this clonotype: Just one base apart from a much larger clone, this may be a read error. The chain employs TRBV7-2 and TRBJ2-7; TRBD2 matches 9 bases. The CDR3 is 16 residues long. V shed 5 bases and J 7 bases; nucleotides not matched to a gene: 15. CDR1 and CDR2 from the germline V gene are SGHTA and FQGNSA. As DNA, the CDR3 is TGTGCCAGCAGCCCTAGGGCTAGCGGGAAGGAGGGTGAGCAGTACTTC. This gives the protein CASSPRASGKEGEQYF.

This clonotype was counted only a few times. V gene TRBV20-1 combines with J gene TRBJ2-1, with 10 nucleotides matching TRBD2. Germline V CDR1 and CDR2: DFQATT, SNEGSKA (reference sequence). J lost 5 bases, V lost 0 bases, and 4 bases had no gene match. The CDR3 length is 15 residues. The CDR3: CSARDGTSVNNEQFF. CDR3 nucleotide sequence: TGCAGTGCTAGAGACGGGACTAGCGTCAACAATGAGCAGTTCTTC.

Written as DNA, the CDR3 is TGTGCCAGCAGCTCTACGGGAGACCGAGAGGAGCAGTTCTTC. It translates to CASSSTGDREEQFF. V usage is TRBV5-4 and J usage is TRBJ2-1, with D possibly matching TRBD2 (6 bases). This CDR3 comprises 14 residues. Germline assignment: CDR1 SGHNT and CDR2 YYREEE (reference sequence). V was shortened by 3 bases and J by 10 bases, with 17 bases between the two germline ends. Combining the CDR3 with reference TRBV5-4 and TRBJ2-1 gives the whole variable domain ETGVTQSPTHLIKTRGQQVTLRCSSQSGHNTVSWYQQALGQGPQFIFQYYREEENGRGNFPPRFSGLQFPNYSSELNVNALELDDSALYLCASSSTGDREEQFFGPGTRLTVL.

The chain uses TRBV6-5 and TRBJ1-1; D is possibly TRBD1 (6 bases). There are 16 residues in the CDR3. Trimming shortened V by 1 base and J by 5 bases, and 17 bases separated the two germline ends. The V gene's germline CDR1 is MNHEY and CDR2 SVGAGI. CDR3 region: CASSYFLGTLETEAFF. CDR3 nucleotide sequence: TGTGCCAGCAGTTACTTCCTCGGGACACTCGAAACTGAAGCTTTCTTT.

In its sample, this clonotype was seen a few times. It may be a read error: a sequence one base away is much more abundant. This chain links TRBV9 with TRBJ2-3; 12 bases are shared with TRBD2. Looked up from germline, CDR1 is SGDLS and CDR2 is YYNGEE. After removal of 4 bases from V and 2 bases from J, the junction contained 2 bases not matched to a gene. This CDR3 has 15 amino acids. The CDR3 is CASSRTSGITDTQYF. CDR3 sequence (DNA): TGTGCCAGCAGCCGGACTAGCGGGATCACAGATACGCAGTATTTT. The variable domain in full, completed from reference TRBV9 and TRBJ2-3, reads DSGVTQTPKHLITATGQRVTLRCSPRSGDLSVYWYQQSLDQGLQFLIQYYNGEERAKGNILERFSAQQFPDLHSELNLSSLELGDSALYFCASSRTSGITDTQYFGPGTRLTVL.

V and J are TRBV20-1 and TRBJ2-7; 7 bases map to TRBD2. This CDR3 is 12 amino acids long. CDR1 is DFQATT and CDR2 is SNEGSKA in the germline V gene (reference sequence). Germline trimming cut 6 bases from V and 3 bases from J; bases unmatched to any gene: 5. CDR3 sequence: CSAAGENYEQYF. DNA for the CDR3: TGCAGTGCGGCGGGAGAGAACTACGAGCAGTACTTC.

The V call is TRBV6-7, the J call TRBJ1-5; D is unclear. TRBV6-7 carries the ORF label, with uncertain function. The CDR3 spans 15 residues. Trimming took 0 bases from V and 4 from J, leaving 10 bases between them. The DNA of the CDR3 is TGTGCCAGCAGTTACTCGACTATCACTAATCAGCCCCAGCATTTT. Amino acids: CASSYSTITNQPQHF.

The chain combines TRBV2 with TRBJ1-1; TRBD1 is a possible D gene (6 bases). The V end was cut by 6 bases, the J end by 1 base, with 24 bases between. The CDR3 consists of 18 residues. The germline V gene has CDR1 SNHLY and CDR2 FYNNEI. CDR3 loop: CASRRTVESDIQNTEAFF. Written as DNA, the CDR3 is TGTGCCAGCAGGAGGACAGTAGAATCCGACATCCAGAACACTGAAGCTTTCTTT.

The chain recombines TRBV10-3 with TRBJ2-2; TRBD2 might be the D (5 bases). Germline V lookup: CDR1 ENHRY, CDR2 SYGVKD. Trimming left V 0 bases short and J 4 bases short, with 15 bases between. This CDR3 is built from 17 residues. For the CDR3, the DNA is TGTGCCATCAGTGAGTCTGCGAGGGCCTTGGGCACCGGGGAGCTGTTTTTT. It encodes CAISESARALGTGELFF.